What follows describes a single T cell receptor (beta chain). The antigen is not known. Germline CDR1 is SGHRS and CDR2 is YFSETQ. The CDR3 is made up of 15 amino acids. The V and J ends lost 3 bases and 0 bases respectively, with 7 bases between them. These data come from a study of CD8 T cell repertoires and HIV-1 epitope variants. Turning to the study itself: T cells were stimulated with Twenty-five Gag and Nef peptides separately. Autologous T cell-negative cells served as antigen-presenting cells in equal numbers. Separate from the cultures, 1M uncultured T cells served as baseline.

On the immunoSEQ platform, TCR beta CDR3s were sequenced at survey depth. Here immunoSEQ multiplex PCR was the method, and the copy in TCRdb shows in-frame clones only, minus some. Of fewer than 5,500 clones listed, 50% to 75% were seen once; the top ten hold around two fifths. The chain combines TRBV5-1 with TRBJ2-6; D gene ambiguous. Material for sequencing was cultured CD8+ T cells derived from PBMCs. This clonotype originated in a male donor with HIV. In DNA, the CDR3 is TGCGCCAGCAGCTCTCAGAGCTCTGGGGCCAACGTCCTGACTTTC. Protein product: CASSSQSSGANVLTF. Full variable domain (rest looked up from reference TRBV5-1 and TRBJ2-6): KAGVTQTPRYLIKTRGQQVTLSCSPISGHRSVSWYQQTPGQGLQFLFEYFSETQRNKGNFPGRFSGRQFSNSRSEMNVSTLELGDSALYLCASSSQSSGANVLTFGAGSRLTVL.